This passage covers 14 T cell receptor beta chains from one sample sequenced in a study of T cells in Graves' hyperthyroidism and ophthalmopathy. The source material, RNA transcripts, was used to amplify TCR beta CDR3 regions. During a first-round RT-PCR of the TCR CDR3, the HTBI primer set was used. MiXCR, applied by TCRdb to the multiplex PCR reads, yields one record per CDR3 protein. The table has about 400,000 distinct CDR3 sequences, approximately 25% seen once. Input material: blood. The receptors derive from a man aged 45-60 years with Graves' hyperthyroidism.

The J gene is TRBJ2-1, the V gene TRBV11-2, with D uncertain. CDR1 is SGHAT, CDR2 FQNNGV, per germline. This CDR3 has 13 amino acids. Trimming pared 5 bases from V and 8 bases from J, leaving 13 bases between. CDR3 region: CASSGLKYHEQFF. In nucleotides, the CDR3 is TGTGCCAGCAGCGGCCTGAAGTACCATGAGCAGTTCTTC.

DNA for the CDR3: TGCGCCAGCAGCATTGAGGGAGTTGACGAGCAGTACTTC. Translating it yields CASSIEGVDEQYF. The rearrangement uses TRBV5-1 and TRBJ2-7; possibly TRBD2 for D (5 bases). In germline, CDR1 is SGHRS, CDR2 YFSETQ. The length of the CDR3 is 13 residues. The V and J ends lost 4 bases and 5 bases respectively, with 13 bases between them. The variable domain in full, with the rest retrieved from reference TRBV5-1 and TRBJ2-7, is KAGVTQTPRYLIKTRGQQVTLSCSPISGHRSVSWYQQTPGQGLQFLFEYFSETQRNKGNFPGRFSGRQFSNSRSEMNVSTLELGDSALYLCASSIEGVDEQYFGPGTRLTVT.

Note on this clonotype: This could be a read error, since a much larger clone is one nucleotide away. The chain uses TRBV11-3 and TRBJ2-5; no clear D gene. CDR1 is SGHNT and CDR2 is YENEEA in the germline V gene. The CDR3 is made up of 14 amino acids. This CDR3 is CTSSPHRGAETQYF. The CDR3 DNA follows: TGTACCAGCAGCCCCCATCGCGGTGCGGAGACCCAGTACTTC.

This clonotype was picked up many times. CDR3 loop: CSVVRGTGVNTEAFF. The CDR3 coding sequence is TGCAGCGTTGTCCGGGGGACAGGGGTGAACACTGAAGCTTTCTTT. V and J are TRBV29-1 and TRBJ1-1; 10 nucleotides align to TRBD1. The CDR3 extends over 15 amino acids. V dropped 4 bases and J dropped 0; count of bases not matched to a gene: 5. Germline lookup yields CDR1 SQVTM and CDR2 ANQGSEA.

This clonotype was detected many times. This chain links TRBV3-1 with TRBJ2-5, with D possibly TRBD2 on 5 matching bases. The germline CDR1 and CDR2 sequences are LGHDT and YNNKEL (reference sequence). Trimming took 4 bases from V and 0 from J, leaving 9 bases between them. The CDR3 loop spans 14 amino acids. The CDR3 DNA sequence: TGTGCCAGCAGCCCAAGAGGGTACCAAGAGACCCAGTACTTC. This codes for CASSPRGYQETQYF.

This clonotype appeared many times. The chain couples TRBV2 to TRBJ2-7; the D gene could be TRBD1 or TRBD2 (5 bases each). This CDR3 comprises 14 residues. V dropped 3 bases and J dropped 6 bases, with 15 bases sitting between them. The germline CDR1 and CDR2 sequences are SNHLY and FYNNEI. In DNA, the CDR3 is TGTGCCAGCAGTGATTGGACACGGGGTTCCGAGCAGTACTTC. This translates into CASSDWTRGSEQYF.

The CDR3 DNA sequence: TGCAGTGCTAATCAGCCCCAGCATTTT. Its protein is CSANQPQHF. The J gene is TRBJ1-5, the V gene TRBV20-1; D not certain. Germline CDR1 reads DFQATT; CDR2 reads SNEGSKA (reference sequence). The CDR3 covers 9 residues. The ends were cut back, 4 bases at V and 5 bases at J, with 0 bases in the middle.

This sequence joins TRBV5-6 and TRBJ2-2, with 7 bases matching TRBD2. Germline assignment: CDR1 SGHDT and CDR2 YYEEEE. The trim removed 4 bases at V and 6 bases at J, leaving 12 bases unmatched. The CDR3 runs 16 residues. CDR3 sequence (DNA): TGTGCCAGCAGCCCTACGGGCCCGGCGGGGGCCGGGGAGCTGTTTTTT. Translation: CASSPTGPAGAGELFF.

With respect to this clonotype: Given a much more abundant clone one base away, this may be a read error. The rearrangement links TRBV7-9 to TRBJ2-7; D is ambiguous. Germline CDR1 is SEHNR and CDR2 is FQNEAQ (reference sequence). V was shortened by 1 base and J by 5 bases, with 6 bases between the two germline ends. This CDR3 contains 12 residues. The CDR3 reads CASSLEGHEQYF. In DNA form, the CDR3 reads TGTGCCAGCAGCTTAGAAGGGCACGAGCAGTACTTC.

This clonotype has a count of ten or more. The chain recombines TRBV20-1 with TRBJ2-1; 7 bases fit TRBD2. Losses at the gene ends were 1 base for V and 8 bases for J; bases not matched to a gene: 8. This CDR3 spans 14 amino acids. Germline V lookup: CDR1 DFQATT, CDR2 SNEGSKA (reference sequence). The CDR3: CSARVRGRIDEQFF. The CDR3 coding sequence is TGCAGTGCTAGAGTACGCGGGAGAATCGATGAGCAGTTCTTC.

This sequence joins TRBV6-1 and TRBJ2-7; D gene uncertain. The CDR3 covers 13 residues. The germline V gene has CDR1 MNHNS and CDR2 SASEGT. V was pared by 4 bases and J by 3 bases, with 10 bases between. CDR3 amino acids: CASSVELNYEQYF. The CDR3 bases are TGTGCCAGCAGTGTTGAACTGAACTACGAGCAGTACTTC.

This clonotype was observed many times. This chain links TRBV2 with TRBJ2-7; 12 nucleotides agree with TRBD2. The J segment lost 6 bases and the V segment lost 7 bases, leaving 7 bases of the junction unmatched. This CDR3 comprises 14 residues. The germline V gene encodes CDR1 SNHLY and CDR2 FYNNEI. The CDR3 coding sequence is TGTGCCAGCAACCGACTAGCGGGAGATACCGAGCAGTACTTC. Amino acids: CASNRLAGDTEQYF. Supplemented by reference TRBV2 and TRBJ2-7, the full variable domain reads EPEVTQTPSHQVTQMGQEVILRCVPISNHLYFYWYRQILGQKVEFLVSFYNNEISEKSEIFDDQFSVERPDGSNFTLKIRSTKLEDSAMYFCASNRLAGDTEQYFGPGTRLTVT.

This clonotype turned up a few times. The rearrangement joins TRBV3-1 to TRBJ2-2, with 11 bases fitting TRBD2. V shed 2 bases and J 0 bases; nucleotides not matched to a gene: 8. Germline loops: CDR1 LGHDT, CDR2 YNNKEL (reference sequence). CDR3 size: 19 residues. CDR3 sequence: CASSQRALTSGANTGELFF. The CDR3 nucleotides read TGTGCCAGCAGCCAAAGGGCGCTGACTAGCGGGGCGAACACCGGGGAGCTGTTTTTT.

This rearrangement joins TRBV5-1 to TRBJ2-5; no reliable D call. Trimming pared 4 bases from V and 5 bases from J, leaving 6 bases between. Germline V gene lookup returns CDR1 SGHRS and CDR2 YFSETQ. CDR3 size: 11 residues. The CDR3 sequence: CASSTSETQYF. DNA of the CDR3: TGCGCCAGCAGCACCAGTGAGACCCAGTACTTC.